Listed here is a single T cell receptor (beta chain). Its specificity is unknown. The data are from a study of T cell responses to AZD1222 COVID-19 vaccine. Assay used: immunoSEQ multiplex PCR; TCRdb lists only in-frame clones, some missing. The sample contains about 110,000 clones, approximately 85% of which appear only once. Study outcomes and limitations: Variant regions that are unmutated are reportedly the target of nearly half of spike-specific TCRs. Most donors were white British, females outnumbered males, and clonal diversity was possibly underestimated. Samples come after the peak T cell response, not at day 14. Only a handful of AZD1222 recipients were seropositive at baseline.

CDR1 is KGHSH, CDR2 LQKENI, per germline. Trimming stripped 6 bases from V and 6 bases from J, with 15 bases between. CDR3 length: 13 amino acids. The sample was peripheral blood, taken on day 0 of AZD1222 vaccination. This rearrangement joins TRBV18 to TRBJ2-7; possibly TRBD1 for D (6 bases). This clonotype was sampled from an adult in good health. The CDR3 is CASSSDQGSEQYF. The CDR3 DNA reads as TGTGCCAGCTCCTCCGATCAGGGGAGCGAGCAGTACTTC.